The source of this T cell receptor (beta chain) is a study of blood T cell repertoires in COVID-19. The CDR3 runs to 18 residues. V lost 2 bases, J lost 7 bases, and 13 bases stayed unmatched. Germline V CDR1 and CDR2: LNHDA, SQIVND (reference sequence). Clones were read by immunoSEQ multiplex PCR, and TCRdb kept only the in-frame ones, dropping some. The sample has around 250,000 clones; around nine tenths are singletons. This TCR came from a woman aged 70-85 years with active or convalescent COVID-19. V gene TRBV19 combines with J gene TRBJ2-1; TRBD2 agrees at 11 bases. The specimen sequenced was peripheral blood. The CDR3 region has the DNA TGTGCCAGTAGTATACCCGTCGCGGGGCTAGCGGGGGGAAATGAGCAGTTCTTC. Translated, it gives CASSIPVAGLAGGNEQFF.